This record covers a single T cell receptor (beta chain). TCR beta CDR3 sequences were amplified from RNA transcripts. TCR CDR3 regions were first amplified by RT-PCR with HTBI primers. TCRdb re-called the multiplex PCR reads through MiXCR, storing one row per CDR3 protein. Found here are 350,000 or so distinct CDR3 sequences, roughly 21% of them singletons; the top ten hold 50%. This entry belongs to a study of T cells in Graves' hyperthyroidism and ophthalmopathy. V lost 2 bases, J lost 6 bases, and 11 bases lay in between. Germline assignment: CDR1 MDHEN and CDR2 SYDVKM. The CDR3 is 14 residues long.

The chain is built from TRBV28 and TRBJ1-5; no clear D gene. The receptor was isolated from a woman between 45 and 65 years old with Graves' hyperthyroidism. Sequenced material: blood. The CDR3 region is CASSLGPPGQPQHF. The CDR3 bases are TGTGCCAGCAGTTTAGGGCCCCCAGGTCAGCCCCAGCATTTT.